This T cell receptor beta chain was captured in a study of shared clonotypes between healthy human individuals. Study background: The people who gave samples were two women and a few men aged 18 to 49.

General observations from the study: Collection of samples was limited to blood; tissue repertoires likely differ. Rarefaction curves obtained for sorted subsets showed sequencing incomplete despite large depth.

Naive CD4+ cells were CD45RA-selected; the remaining cells were memory. Profiling relied on immunoSEQ multiplex PCR, and the TCRdb table lists in-frame clones only, not all of them. The table lists 900,000 to 1,200,000 clones, 78% of them singletons. As regards this clone: The antigen is unknown.

The CDR3 length is 14 residues. V lost 6 bases, J lost 3 bases, and 12 bases lay in between. Germline CDR1 is SGHTS and CDR2 is YDEGEE. The sequenced material came from memory CD4+ T cells from PBMCs. Subset denoted: CD45RA-negative fraction. The V call is TRBV5-8, the J call TRBJ1-4; TRBD1 might be the D (5 bases). The source of this sequence is a man between 18 and 35 years old in good health. Some clones in this sample may be carry-over from other donors' samples. CDR3 DNA: TGTGCCAGCACCCTGCGGGGGTCTAATGAAAAACTGTTTTTT. Protein: CASTLRGSNEKLFF.